Sequencing of this TCR beta chain was carried out in a study of T-cell memory formation after mild COVID-19. Study overall: Most TCR clusters belonged to a single donor. General observations from the study: Day 15 to 85 contracting clones showed balanced CD4/CD8; later expanders leaned CD4+. Pre-infection memory showed some responding clones, and this suggested that cross-reactive memory joined.

In its sample, this clonotype was seen a few times. Its cognate antigen is unknown. Germline V gene sequence: CDR1 DFQATT, CDR2 SNEGSKA (reference sequence). V lost 6 bases and J lost 4, with 14 bases in between. CDR3 length: 13 residues. UMIs and sample barcodes were carried by the TCR alpha and TCR beta cDNA libraries that 5'RACE produced using constant-segment primers. Using its own MiXCR run on the 5' RACE reads, TCRdb lists one record per CDR3 protein. The sample consists of fewer than 150,000 distinct CDR3 sequences, about 6% of them appearing once. The V gene is TRBV20-1, the J gene TRBJ2-3; D gene unclear. The clonotype originates from an adult woman who had mild COVID-19 (a few samples of this study predate the infection). Cell type and time point are not known. Sequenced input: PBMCs or a T cell subset sorted from them (not recorded which). The CDR3 nucleotides are TGCAGTGCGGATGTCCCCCCGGCAGATACGCAGTATTTT. This codes for CSADVPPADTQYF.